These T cell receptor beta chains were read from a single sample in a study of T cell responses to AZD1222 COVID-19 vaccine. Clones were read by immunoSEQ multiplex PCR, and TCRdb kept only the in-frame ones, dropping some. The sample consists of around 95,000 clones, over 75% of them appearing once. The sequenced sample was peripheral blood, obtained on day 0 of AZD1222 vaccination. Receptor source: an adult in good health. CDR3s include the opening cysteine and the closing phenylalanine or tryptophan. The D gene is left open where the match is weak. Where a row states a size, it is once, few, many or the class of an expanded clone; other rows omit it.

>TRBV5-5|16|TRBJ2-3|-|-
CASSSGRGGYADTQYF
TGTGCCAGCAGCTCCGGACGGGGTGGGTATGCAGATACGCAGTATTTT
>TRBV7-9|17|TRBJ2-3|-|-
CASSLSLDGNVVDTQYF
TGTGCCAGCAGCTTATCTCTGGACGGGAACGTTGTAGATACGCAGTATTTT
>TRBV24-1|11|TRBJ2-3|-|-
CATARGDTQYF
TGTGCCACCGCCAGGGGCGATACGCAGTATTTT
>TRBV5-1|15|TRBJ2-4|-|TRBD2
CASSLVAGAGNIQYF
TGCGCCAGCAGCTTGGTGGCGGGAGCGGGAAACATTCAGTACTTC
>TRBV28|15|TRBJ2-7|-|TRBD1
CASSFDRGPGYEQYF
TGTGCCAGCAGTTTTGACAGGGGGCCGGGCTACGAGCAGTACTTC
>TRBV30|12|TRBJ2-3|-|-
CAWARALDTQYF
TGTGCCTGGGCTCGGGCTTTAGATACGCAGTATTTT
>TRBV5-5|13|TRBJ1-1|-|-
CASSFPGYTEAFF
TGTGCCAGCAGCTTTCCAGGGTACACTGAAGCTTTCTTT
>TRBV19|14|TRBJ1-4|-|TRBD1
CASSIGQGAKKLFF
TGTGCCAGTAGTATAGGACAGGGGGCGAAAAAACTGTTTTTT
>TRBV7-9|16|TRBJ2-1|once|TRBD2
CASSLGLAVSYNEQFF
TGTGCCAGCAGCTTAGGCCTAGCGGTCTCCTACAATGAGCAGTTCTTC
>TRBV6-1|16|TRBJ2-5|-|TRBD1
CASSELPGQGAETQYF
TGTGCCAGCAGTGAACTCCCGGGACAGGGGGCAGAGACCCAGTACTTC
>TRBV29-1|13|TRBJ2-5|-|-
CSVVRAGLETQYF
TGCAGCGTTGTCAGGGCGGGGCTAGAGACCCAGTACTTC
>TRBV7-3|13|TRBJ1-1|-|-
CASSAGGHTEAFF
TGTGCCAGCAGCGCAGGCGGTCACACTGAAGCTTTCTTT
>TRBV4-1|17|TRBJ2-4|-|TRBD2
CARSRLAGGEKKNIQYF
TGCGCCCGCAGCCGACTAGCGGGAGGTGAGAAGAAAAACATTCAGTACTTC
>TRBV7-9|17|TRBJ1-5|-|TRBD1
CASSLVLGTGGNQPQHF
TGTGCCAGCAGCTTAGTACTGGGGACAGGGGGTAATCAGCCCCAGCATTTT
>TRBV28|14|TRBJ2-7|-|TRBD2
CASRLADNSYEQYF
TGTGCCAGCAGACTAGCGGACAACTCCTACGAGCAGTACTTC
>TRBV2|13|TRBJ1-1|once|-
CASSWTWNTEAFF
TGTGCCAGCAGCTGGACATGGAACACTGAAGCTTTCTTT
>TRBV18|14|TRBJ2-3|-|-
CASSLTGGTDTQYF
TGTGCCAGCTCCCTCACTGGGGGCACAGATACGCAGTATTTT
>TRBV6-5|15|TRBJ2-7|-|TRBD2
CASSPSSGRVYEQYF
TGTGCCAGCAGTCCATCTAGCGGGAGGGTCTACGAGCAGTACTTC
>TRBV15|18|TRBJ1-1|-|-
CATSRDLRGWGVNTEAFF
TGTGCCACCAGCAGAGATTTGCGTGGGTGGGGGGTGAACACTGAAGCTTTCTTT
>TRBV18|14|TRBJ1-1|-|-
CASSPGRTNTEAFF
TGTGCCAGCTCACCCGGCAGGACGAACACTGAAGCTTTCTTT
>TRBV15|15|TRBJ1-1|-|-
CATSSLIPIDTEAFF
TGTGCCACCAGCAGCCTGATACCTATAGACACTGAAGCTTTCTTT
>TRBV29-1|14|TRBJ1-1|-|-
CSVLLWGVGTEAFF
TGCAGCGTCCTGCTGTGGGGAGTAGGCACTGAAGCTTTCTTT
>TRBV27|12|TRBJ1-5|-|TRBD1
CASRTGDQPQHF
TGTGCCAGCAGAACAGGGGATCAGCCCCAGCATTTT
>TRBV5-4|14|TRBJ1-1|-|-
CASSLSQLNTEAFF
TGTGCCAGCAGCTTGTCACAGTTAAACACTGAAGCTTTCTTT
>TRBV23-1|17|TRBJ2-3|-|-
CASSPLKGIGSTDTQYF
TGCGCCAGCAGTCCCCTAAAAGGGATTGGGAGCACAGATACGCAGTATTTT
>TRBV7-2|17|TRBJ1-5|-|TRBD1
CASSSDRGRGINQPQHF
TGTGCCAGCAGCTCGGACAGGGGGCGCGGAATCAATCAGCCCCAGCATTTT
>TRBV27|14|TRBJ2-3|-|-
CASSPFQGTDTQYF
TGTGCCAGCAGCCCCTTTCAGGGGACAGATACGCAGTATTTT
>TRBV24-1|12|TRBJ2-3|-|TRBD1
CATSPTGLTQYF
TGTGCCACCAGTCCGACAGGGCTTACGCAGTATTTT
>TRBV18|15|TRBJ2-7|once|-
CASSLKQGSSYEQYF
TGTGCCAGCTCACTAAAACAGGGAAGCTCCTACGAGCAGTACTTC
>TRBV30|14|TRBJ2-3|-|-
CAWSVREYLDTQYF
TGTGCCTGGAGTGTACGGGAGTATCTAGATACGCAGTATTTT
>TRBV11-3|11|TRBJ2-1|-|-
CASSLDHEQFF
TGTGCCAGCAGCTTAGACCATGAGCAGTTCTTC
>TRBV28|13|TRBJ1-1|-|-
CASSAGTPPEAFF
TGTGCCAGCAGTGCCGGGACACCCCCTGAAGCTTTCTTT
>TRBV10-3|14|TRBJ1-5|-|-
CAISESGRDQPQHF
TGTGCCATCAGTGAGTCAGGGAGGGATCAGCCCCAGCATTTT
>TRBV12-3/TRBV12-4|13|TRBJ1-1|-|-
CASSFRINTEAFF
TGTGCCAGCAGTTTTCGAATAAACACTGAAGCTTTCTTT
>TRBV19|16|TRBJ1-4|-|-
CASSKQGRYANEKLFF
TGTGCCAGTAGTAAGCAGGGGAGATATGCTAATGAAAAACTGTTTTTT
>TRBV29-1|17|TRBJ2-2|-|TRBD2
CSVPNTGTSGSTGELFF
TGCAGCGTACCCAACACCGGGACTAGCGGGAGTACCGGGGAGCTGTTTTTT
>TRBV28|14|TRBJ1-1|-|TRBD1
CASITTGGYTEAFF
TGTGCCAGCATCACCACAGGGGGCTACACTGAAGCTTTCTTT
>TRBV20-1|10|TRBJ2-5|-|-
CSAGGRAQYF
TGCAGTGCTGGGGGGCGGGCCCAGTACTTC
>TRBV11-3|17|TRBJ1-1|-|TRBD1
CASSLEGQGASGTEAFF
TGTGCCAGCAGCTTAGAGGGACAGGGGGCATCGGGCACTGAAGCTTTCTTT
>TRBV19|15|TRBJ2-3|-|-
CASSIFGLSTDTQYF
TGTGCCAGTAGTATTTTTGGGCTCAGCACAGATACGCAGTATTTT
>TRBV12-1|13|TRBJ2-3|-|-
CATGTSSTDTQYF
TGTGCCACGGGGACTAGCTCCACAGATACGCAGTATTTT
>TRBV28|15|TRBJ2-7|-|-
CASSFGRGSFYEQYF
TGTGCCAGCAGTTTCGGCAGGGGAAGTTTCTACGAGCAGTACTTC
>TRBV12-2|18|TRBJ2-5|-|-
CASRLATGLAGNGETQYF
TGTGCAAGTCGCTTAGCGACGGGACTAGCGGGTAACGGGGAGACCCAGTACTTC
>TRBV30|13|TRBJ2-7|-|TRBD2
CAWGESGRDKQYF
TGTGCCTGGGGCGAGAGCGGGAGAGACAAGCAGTACTTC
>TRBV7-8|17|TRBJ2-7|-|TRBD1
CASSLIPAGTATYEQYF
TGTGCCAGCAGTCTGATACCCGCCGGGACAGCAACCTACGAGCAGTACTTC
>TRBV7-8|13|TRBJ2-3|-|TRBD2
CASIKAGADTQYF
TGTGCCAGCATCAAAGCGGGAGCAGATACGCAGTATTTT
>TRBV12-3/TRBV12-4|13|TRBJ2-5|-|TRBD2
CASSLAGGETQYF
TGTGCCAGCAGTTTAGCGGGAGGGGAGACCCAGTACTTC
>TRBV6-5|15|TRBJ1-1|-|-
CASSYETAPNTEAFF
TGTGCCAGCAGTTACGAAACAGCCCCCAACACTGAAGCTTTCTTT
>TRBV7-9|17|TRBJ1-5|-|TRBD1
CASSWGSRDRGNQPQHF
TGTGCCAGCAGCTGGGGAAGTCGGGACAGGGGGAATCAGCCCCAGCATTTT
>TRBV28|15|TRBJ1-2|-|TRBD1
CASSLPDRDWYGYTF
TGTGCCAGCAGTTTGCCTGACAGGGACTGGTATGGCTACACCTTC
>TRBV20-1|14|TRBJ2-1|few|TRBD2
CSASFAGEKNEQFF
TGCAGTGCTAGTTTTGCGGGAGAGAAGAATGAGCAGTTCTTC
>TRBV5-5|13|TRBJ1-5|-|-
CASSVDRNQPQHF
TGTGCCAGCAGCGTGGACAGAAATCAGCCCCAGCATTTT
>TRBV18|16|TRBJ1-3|once|TRBD1
CASSPQGAISGNTIYF
TGTGCCAGCTCTCCCCAGGGGGCAATCTCTGGAAACACCATATATTTT